These 15 T cell receptor beta chains originate from one sample sequenced in a study of T cell repertoires in cytomegalovirus infection (dated by TCRdb to about 2019). TCRdb lists the instrument as Illumina HiSeq 1500. TCRdb reanalyzed the raw reads on its own, using fastp at Q25 for trimming and MiXCR for clone calling, and kept in-frame beta chains. Rows with one shared CDR3 protein collapse into an entry with the most common genes and DNA. The sample profile shows 150,000 to 200,000 distinct CDR3 sequences; approximately 9.7% of them were found once. Together, the top ten hold roughly 5% of the sample. Sequenced sample: PBMCs. The receptors come from a human donor in good health (CMV status not recorded). Some clones in this sample may be carry-over from other donors' samples.

This clonotype came up many times. The chain carries TRBV5-6 and TRBJ1-5; 7 bases map to TRBD1. The CDR3 length is 17 residues. Germline V gene lookup returns CDR1 SGHDT and CDR2 YYEEEE. V shed 2 bases and J 11 bases; nucleotides not matched to a gene: 19. The CDR3 DNA sequence: TGTGCCAGCAGCTTCAAGGGTCTGGGACAGCTTCTATCGGCCCAGCATTTT. Translation gives CASSFKGLGQLLSAQHF.

The rearrangement links TRBV7-9 to TRBJ2-7, with 8 bases lining up with TRBD2. Trimming cost V 5 bases and J 3 bases; bases outside gene matches: 9. CDR3 size: 15 residues. In germline, CDR1 is SEHNR, CDR2 FQNEAQ (reference sequence). For the CDR3, the DNA is TGTGCCAGCAGCCCCTTGCGGGGGGCTCTCTACGAGCAGTACTTC. It translates to CASSPLRGALYEQYF.

This clonotype has at least ten counts. The chain joins TRBV2 to TRBJ2-1; 16 nucleotides align to TRBD2. CDR1 is SNHLY and CDR2 is FYNNEI in the germline V gene. V shed 8 bases, J shed 9 bases, and the junction held 10 bases outside the gene matches. There are 16 residues in the CDR3. CDR3: CASSVGLAGGRVEQFF. The DNA for the CDR3 is TGTGCCAGCTCAGTGGGACTAGCGGGGGGGAGGGTTGAGCAGTTCTTC.

This clonotype was observed many times. This chain connects TRBV7-2 to TRBJ2-1; weak D call: TRBD2 (6 bases). Germline V gene lookup returns CDR1 SGHTA and CDR2 FQGNSA. The CDR3 loop spans 21 amino acids. The V gene lost 2 bases and the J gene lost 3 bases, with 29 bases spanning the gap. CDR3 protein: CASSLPVGGRLQNLLYNEQFF. The DNA for the CDR3 is TGTGCCAGCAGCTTACCGGTCGGAGGGAGATTACAGAATTTACTCTACAATGAGCAGTTCTTC.

This clonotype has at least ten counts. This sequence joins TRBV7-2 and TRBJ2-5; 10 positions match TRBD2. The CDR3 is 15 residues long. Trimming at V came to 2 bases and at J to 5 bases, leaving 5 bases not matched to a gene. The germline V gene encodes CDR1 SGHTA and CDR2 FQGNSA. DNA for the CDR3: TGTGCCAGCAGCTTATTAGCGGGGGGCATGGAGACCCAGTACTTC. Its protein is CASSLLAGGMETQYF.

V gene TRBV5-6 combines with J gene TRBJ1-6, with D maybe TRBD1 (5 bases). The CDR3 sequence is 17 residues long. Germline loops: CDR1 SGHDT, CDR2 YYEEEE. The V end lost 2 bases, the J end lost 7 bases, and 19 bases lay between the germline ends. As DNA, the CDR3 is TGTGCCAGCAGCTTTGGTTCCCTTGGGGCGGAAAATTCACCCCTCCACTTT. Translated: CASSFGSLGAENSPLHF.

Many counts were recorded for this clonotype. The gene calls are TRBV7-2 and TRBJ1-1; 8 bases match TRBD1. The CDR3 is made up of 13 amino acids. The germline CDR1 and CDR2 sequences are SGHTA and FQGNSA. Unmatched junction bases numbered 2, after V lost 0 bases and J lost 8 bases. The CDR3 protein is CASSLAGQAEAFF. The CDR3 bases are TGTGCCAGCAGCTTAGCGGGACAGGCAGAAGCTTTCTTT.

Turning to this clonotype: A read error may be the cause here, since a much bigger clone is one base away. The V gene is TRBV4-1, the J gene TRBJ2-1, with D perhaps matching TRBD2 (5 bases). Per the germline V gene, CDR1 is MGHRA and CDR2 is YSYEKL. The CDR3 loop spans 15 amino acids. Trimming shortened V by 4 bases and J by 8 bases, and 18 bases separated the two germline ends. Here the CDR3 DNA reads TGCGCCAGCAGCCGCGAAGGGAGTGAGGGCGATGAGCAGTTCTTC. It translates to CASSREGSEGDEQFF.

This clonotype came up a few times. This rearrangement joins TRBV12-3 or TRBV12-4 to TRBJ2-3; D might be TRBD2 (7 bases). The V gene lost 7 bases and the J gene lost 4 bases, with 18 bases spanning the gap. This CDR3 region has 15 residues. The CDR3: CASKNRGASADTQYF. As DNA, the CDR3 is TGTGCCAGCAAAAATCGGGGGGCGTCGGCAGATACGCAGTATTTT.

This clonotype was picked up many times. The genes are TRBV5-6 and TRBJ1-1; D is perhaps TRBD1 (5 bases). Trimming pared 0 bases from V and 6 bases from J, leaving 18 bases between. The CDR3 has 16 amino acids. Germline V gene sequence: CDR1 SGHDT, CDR2 YYEEEE. CDR3 loop: CASSLGAGRKASEAFF. CDR3 sequence (DNA): TGTGCCAGCAGCTTGGGTGCGGGGCGCAAGGCTTCTGAAGCTTTCTTT.

This clonotype was seen more than once but under ten times. The chain has TRBV3-1 and TRBJ2-2; the D is unclear. This CDR3 is built from 14 residues. Germline V gene sequence: CDR1 LGHDT, CDR2 YNNKEL (reference sequence). The ends were cut back, 4 bases at V and 3 bases at J, with 9 bases in the middle. The DNA of the CDR3 is TGTGCCAGCAGCCGTGGGTCCTACACCGGGGAGCTGTTTTTT. It codes for CASSRGSYTGELFF.

This clonotype was counted between two and nine times. In DNA, the CDR3 is TGCAGTGCTCCACTAGCGGGAGGGCAAGGGGCCAACGTCCTGACTTTC. Translated: CSAPLAGGQGANVLTF. The V call is TRBV20-1, the J call TRBJ2-6; 13 nucleotides agree with TRBD2. The germline V gene has CDR1 DFQATT and CDR2 SNEGSKA (reference sequence). V trimming: 5 bases; J trimming: 4 bases; junction bases outside the gene matches: 5. This CDR3 spans 16 amino acids.

In this sample, this clonotype turned up many times. The rearrangement links TRBV11-3 to TRBJ1-1; 8 bases fit TRBD1. The CDR3 is made up of 15 amino acids. V lost 0 bases and J lost 5; bases outside the gene matches: 5. CDR1 is SGHNT and CDR2 is YENEEA in the germline V gene. CDR3 in amino acids: CASSLDGQGGTEAFF. Here the CDR3 DNA reads TGTGCCAGCAGCTTAGACGGACAGGGCGGGACTGAAGCTTTCTTT.

This clonotype was recorded many times. The chain has TRBV7-2 and TRBJ2-3, with D possibly TRBD1 on 5 matching bases. Trimming took off 5 bases at V and 2 bases at J, with 17 bases between the two ends. This CDR3 is 16 amino acids long. The germline gives CDR1 SGHTA, CDR2 FQGNSA. The DNA of the CDR3 is TGTGCCAGCAGCCCAATTAAGGGGCGCGACACAGATACGCAGTATTTT. It codes for CASSPIKGRDTDTQYF.

The table lists this clonotype with many counts. The chain joins TRBV28 to TRBJ1-2; TRBD1 agrees at 9 bases. Germline V CDR1 and CDR2: MDHEN, SYDVKM. Unmatched junction bases numbered 8, after V lost 6 bases and J lost 6 bases. There are 14 residues in the CDR3. CDR3 sequence: CASSFGTGHDGYTF. The DNA for the CDR3 is TGTGCCAGCAGCTTCGGGACAGGGCATGATGGCTACACCTTC.